Shown below are 13 T cell receptor beta chains from a single sample sequenced in a study of cytomegalovirus exposure and HLA in healthy donors. Libraries were prepared by immunoSEQ multiplex PCR; TCRdb keeps only in-frame clonotypes and omits some of them. The repertoire holds a few hundred thousand clones, with around 88% as singletons. Sequenced: PBMCs. These receptor sequences come from a young woman in good health and CMV-seronegative.

This clone has only one observation. The CDR3 nucleotides read TGCGCCAGCAGCCAGGGGACAGACTCGAGGGTTGAGACCCAGTACTTC. This sequence encodes CASSQGTDSRVETQYF. The chain has TRBV4-3 and TRBJ2-5; 7 bases align to TRBD1. The CDR3 length is 16 residues. J was trimmed by 5 bases and V by 3 bases; bases with no gene match: 12. The germline V gene has CDR1 LGHNA and CDR2 YSLEER.

The gene calls are TRBV7-9 and TRBJ2-7, with TRBD1 identical over 9 bases. In germline, CDR1 is SEHNR, CDR2 FQNEAQ (reference sequence). The trim removed 4 bases at V and 1 base at J, leaving 2 bases unmatched. The CDR3 is 14 residues long. CDR3 residues: CASSWGTGSYEQYF. The DNA for the CDR3 is TGTGCCAGCAGCTGGGGGACAGGGTCCTACGAGCAGTACTTC.

V gene TRBV5-6 combines with J gene TRBJ2-5; D unresolved. V lost 1 base and J 5 bases, leaving 6 bases between the germline ends. CDR3 length: 12 amino acids. Germline V gene lookup returns CDR1 SGHDT and CDR2 YYEEEE. For the CDR3, the DNA is TGTGCCAGCAGCTTGTTGGAGGAGACCCAGTACTTC. Translating it yields CASSLLEETQYF.

The chain couples TRBV10-3 to TRBJ2-3; D gene uncertain. Germline V gene lookup returns CDR1 ENHRY and CDR2 SYGVKD. Trimming shortened V by 8 bases and J by 1 base, and 22 bases separated the two germline ends. The CDR3 covers 17 residues. The CDR3 DNA sequence: TGTGCCATCTCTCCTCCGCCCAGTGGAGACGGCACAGATACGCAGTATTTT. This gives the protein CAISPPPSGDGTDTQYF.

The chain has TRBV18 and TRBJ1-2; the D gene is possibly TRBD1 (5 bases). Germline values: CDR1 KGHSH, CDR2 LQKENI. The CDR3 covers 13 residues. Trimming took 2 bases from V and 6 from J, leaving 10 bases between them. This chain's CDR3 is CASSPVQGNGYTF. CDR3 in DNA: TGTGCCAGCTCACCAGTCCAGGGCAATGGCTACACCTTC.

This clone came up once. This chain links TRBV5-1 with TRBJ2-7, with D possibly being TRBD1 (5 bases). V dropped 1 base and J dropped 1 base, with 6 bases sitting between them. Germline assignment: CDR1 SGHRS and CDR2 YFSETQ. The CDR3 length is 13 residues. CDR3 sequence: CASSLTGSYEQYF. CDR3 DNA: TGCGCCAGCAGCTTGACAGGATCCTACGAGCAGTACTTC.

V is TRBV18 and J is TRBJ2-5; no reliable D call. The CDR3 is 12 residues long. Per germline, CDR1 KGHSH and CDR2 LQKENI. V was shortened by 4 bases and J by 4 bases, with 7 bases between the two germline ends. CDR3 sequence (DNA): TGTGCCAGCTCACGGCTCCGAGAGACCCAGTACTTC. This encodes CASSRLRETQYF.

The rearrangement links TRBV7-9 to TRBJ1-1; no reliable D call. The germline V gene encodes CDR1 SEHNR and CDR2 FQNEAQ (reference sequence). Deletions cut 7 bases from V and 4 bases from J, with 19 bases between. The CDR3 has 15 amino acids. CDR3 loop: CASTQRTTSSTEAFF. DNA for the CDR3: TGTGCCAGCACCCAACGCACTACTTCAAGCACTGAAGCTTTCTTT.

This chain links TRBV9 with TRBJ2-7; 9 bases are shared with TRBD2. With V trimmed by 2 bases and J by 4 bases, 10 bases remained unmatched. Germline CDR1 and CDR2: SGDLS and YYNGEE. This CDR3 has 16 residues. The CDR3 region has the DNA TGTGCCAGCAGCGTTCGCGCGGGAGGGCCTCGATACGAGCAGTACTTC. Its protein is CASSVRAGGPRYEQYF. Based on the CDR3 plus reference TRBV9 and TRBJ2-7, the full variable domain is DSGVTQTPKHLITATGQRVTLRCSPRSGDLSVYWYQQSLDQGLQFLIQYYNGEERAKGNILERFSAQQFPDLHSELNLSSLELGDSALYFCASSVRAGGPRYEQYFGPGTRLTVT.

V usage is TRBV7-2 and J usage is TRBJ1-5; 7 nucleotides agree with TRBD1. V shed 3 bases and J 7 bases; nucleotides not matched to a gene: 9. Germline V gives CDR1 SGHTA, CDR2 FQGNSA. This CDR3 comprises 15 residues. In DNA, the CDR3 is TGTGCCAGCAGCTTCTACAGGGGCGGAGGGCAGCCCCAGCATTTT. As protein: CASSFYRGGGQPQHF.

The rearrangement links TRBV4-1 to TRBJ1-2; the D is unclear. This CDR3 has 15 residues. Trimming pared 1 base from V and 4 bases from J, leaving 13 bases between. The germline gives CDR1 MGHRA, CDR2 YSYEKL. The CDR3 coding sequence is TGCGCCAGCAGCCAAGGGGTCCAGGCTGGCTATGGCTACACCTTC. This gives the protein CASSQGVQAGYGYTF.

The CDR3 spells CASSLWTPADTQYF. The DNA of the CDR3 is TGCGCCAGCAGCTTGTGGACTCCCGCCGATACGCAGTATTTT. This chain connects TRBV5-1 to TRBJ2-3; weak D call: TRBD2 (5 bases). This CDR3 region has 14 residues. V shed 1 base and J shed 6 bases, with 12 bases lying between them. CDR1 SGHRS and CDR2 YFSETQ come from the germline V gene. Together with reference TRBV5-1 and TRBJ2-3, the CDR3 gives the full variable domain: KAGVTQTPRYLIKTRGQQVTLSCSPISGHRSVSWYQQTPGQGLQFLFEYFSETQRNKGNFPGRFSGRQFSNSRSEMNVSTLELGDSALYLCASSLWTPADTQYFGPGTRLTVL.

This clone was counted a few times. The gene calls are TRBV9 and TRBJ2-1; D is undetermined. V was shortened by 4 bases and J by 9 bases, with 11 bases between the two germline ends. The CDR3 sequence is 12 residues long. In germline, CDR1 is SGDLS, CDR2 YYNGEE. In DNA form, the CDR3 reads TGTGCCAGCAGCCCCTATTTAAGTGAGCAGTTCTTC. Translated, it gives CASSPYLSEQFF.